Listed below are T cell receptor beta chains from one sample, sequenced in a study of coeliac disease. Profiling relied on immunoSEQ multiplex PCR, and the TCRdb table lists in-frame clones only, not all of them. The profile shows around 9,000 clones, around 66% of them singletons. The sequenced material came from lamina propria lymphocytes from the gut. All receptors come from a woman between 55 and 75 years old with celiac disease. Each CDR3 is given with its conserved first and last residue. The order of the fields is D gene, V gene, J gene, clone size, CDR3 DNA, CDR3 protein. A D gene is named only where the DNA matches it firmly. Expanded clones get a size class; other rows say once, few or many, or leave the size out.

>-|TRBV11-2|TRBJ2-7|few
TGTGCCAGCAGCTTAGTGAGCTTAAACTACGAGCAGTACTTC
CASSLVSLNYEQYF
>TRBD1|TRBV5-1|TRBJ2-5|-
TGCGCCAGCTCCGGGACAGCCCAAGAGACCCAGTACTTC
CASSGTAQETQYF
>-|TRBV30|TRBJ1-5|medium-sized
TGTGCCTGGAGTGTACGACAGAATCAGCCCCAGCATTTT
CAWSVRQNQPQHF
>TRBD1|TRBV27|TRBJ1-5|-
TGTGCCAGCAGTCAGGACAGGGCAAGGCAGCCCCAGCATTTT
CASSQDRARQPQHF
>TRBD2|TRBV5-1|TRBJ2-5|few
TGCGCCAGCAGCGCGACTAGCGGGGGGGAGACCCAGTACTTC
CASSATSGGETQYF
>TRBD2|TRBV30|TRBJ2-1|-
TGTGCCTGGAGCTCGGGATTAGCGGGAGGTGATGAGCAGTTCTTC
CAWSSGLAGGDEQFF
>TRBD2|TRBV5-1|TRBJ2-3|-
TGCGCCAGCAGCGCCGGGACTAGCAGTGTAGATACGCAGTATTTT
CASSAGTSSVDTQYF
>-|TRBV10-3|TRBJ2-5|few
TGTGCCATCAGTGGCGGGGAAGAGACCCAGTACTTC
CAISGGEETQYF
>-|TRBV19|TRBJ2-4|-
TGTGCCAGTAGTATAGATTCCAGGAAACAGTACTTC
CASSIDSRKQYF
>-|TRBV27|TRBJ2-1|-
TGTGCCAGCAGTTTACGCGCTAATGAGCAGTTCTTC
CASSLRANEQFF
>-|TRBV6-1|TRBJ1-3|few
TGTGCCAGCAGTGAGGTTACCGGCATATATTTT
CASSEVTGIYF
>-|TRBV6-6|TRBJ1-1|-
TGTGCCAGCAGTTACGCAGACACTGAAGCTTTCTTT
CASSYADTEAFF
>-|TRBV5-1|TRBJ1-1|few
TGCGCCAGCAGCAAGACAGGCCTACCTAGGGACACTGAAGCTTTCTTT
CASSKTGLPRDTEAFF
>-|TRBV6-6|TRBJ2-3|-
TGTGCCACCAAAGGGGTTCTTAGTGATACGCAGTATTTT
CATKGVLSDTQYF
>-|TRBV4-3|TRBJ2-3|-
TGCGCCAGCAGCCAAGTTGCTGCGGGTACAGATACGCAGTATTTT
CASSQVAAGTDTQYF
>TRBD1|TRBV7-2|TRBJ2-3|-
TGTGCCAGCAGCCCTCGACAGGGTGTTACCACAGATACGCAGTATTTT
CASSPRQGVTTDTQYF
>-|TRBV29-1|TRBJ1-1|-
TGCAGCGGGCAGGGGAGCACTGAAGCTTTCTTT
CSGQGSTEAFF
>TRBD1|TRBV30|TRBJ2-2|-
TGTGCCTGGACAACAGGGGGCGGACCCGGGGAGCTGTTTTTT
CAWTTGGGPGELFF
>TRBD2|TRBV5-1|TRBJ2-1|-
TGCGCCAGCAGTTCTAGGGGACTAGCGGGAGCCAATGAGCAGTTCTTC
CASSSRGLAGANEQFF
>TRBD1|TRBV10-3|TRBJ1-1|few
TGTGCCATCAGTGAGTCGTTGGACAGGAGAGAAGCTTTCTTT
CAISESLDRREAFF
>TRBD1|TRBV5-1|TRBJ1-2|-
TGCGCCAGCAGCCCCCGGACAGGGGGATCAGATGGCTACACCTTC
CASSPRTGGSDGYTF
>TRBD1|TRBV18|TRBJ1-2|-
TGTGCCAGCTCACCTACCGGGACAGGGACCCACGGCTACACCTTC
CASSPTGTGTHGYTF
>TRBD1|TRBV9|TRBJ2-7|few
TGTGCCAGCAGCCCCCGACAGGGGCCCTACGAGCAGTACTTC
CASSPRQGPYEQYF
>TRBD2|TRBV4-1|TRBJ2-1|-
TGCGCCAGCAGCCAGTCCTCTCTTGCGGGAGGTAGGAATGAGCAGTTCTTC
CASSQSSLAGGRNEQFF